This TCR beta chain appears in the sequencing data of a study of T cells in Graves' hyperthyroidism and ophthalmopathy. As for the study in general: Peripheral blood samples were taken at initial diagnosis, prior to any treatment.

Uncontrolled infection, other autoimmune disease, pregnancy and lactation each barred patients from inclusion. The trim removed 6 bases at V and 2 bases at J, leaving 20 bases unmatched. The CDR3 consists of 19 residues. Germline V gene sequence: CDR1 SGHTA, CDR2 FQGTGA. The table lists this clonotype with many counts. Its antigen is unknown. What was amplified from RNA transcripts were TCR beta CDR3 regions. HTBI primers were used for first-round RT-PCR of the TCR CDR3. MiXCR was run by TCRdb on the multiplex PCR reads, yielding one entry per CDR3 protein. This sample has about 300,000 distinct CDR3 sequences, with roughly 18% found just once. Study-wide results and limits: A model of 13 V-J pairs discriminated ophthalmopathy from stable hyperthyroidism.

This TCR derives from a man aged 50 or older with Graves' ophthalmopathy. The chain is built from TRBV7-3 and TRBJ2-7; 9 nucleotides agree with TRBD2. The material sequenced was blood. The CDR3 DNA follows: TGTGCCAGCAGACGAAAACCGGGACAGTCGACTAGCGGCACCTACGAGCAGTACTTC. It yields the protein CASRRKPGQSTSGTYEQYF.